This T cell receptor (beta chain) derives from a study of CXCR3-negative and CXCR3-positive naive CD8 T cells. Preparation of TRB cDNA libraries relied on 5' RACE carrying UMI labels. TCRdb re-analyzed the 5' RACE reads; it lists each CDR3 protein once, without DNA. The sample's table shows around 120,000 distinct CDR3 sequences. Every CD8+ T cell subset underwent triplicate sorting at roughly 300,000 cells apiece. The length of the CDR3 is 15 residues. Looked up from germline, CDR1 is MNHEY and CDR2 is SVGEGT. Findings and caveats of the study: Higher TRB CDR3 hydrophobicity marked CXCR3-positive naive cells relative to CXCR3-negative naive cells. After cryopreservation, CXCR3 expression dropped partially; most assays used fresh PBMCs.

Note on this clonotype: Its target is unknown.

This TCR derives from a human donor in good health. Some clones in this sample may be carry-over from other donors' samples. The chain links TRBV6-2 or TRBV6-3 to TRBJ2-3; TCRdb calls TRBD2, which cannot be checked without DNA. The sequencing sample was made of naive CXCR3+ CD8+ T cells from blood. Subset defined: CD45RO-CCR7+CD27+CD95- naive CD8+ T cells expressing CXCR3 (TNR3+). CDR3 residues: CASSQLAGAPDTQYF.